This T cell receptor beta chain derives from a study of cytomegalovirus exposure and HLA in healthy donors. Study as a whole: Of some 360 genotyped donors, about 80% clustered with self-reported Caucasian donors.

The primer mix had 60 Vbeta and 13 Jbeta primers. Clones were read by immunoSEQ multiplex PCR, and TCRdb kept only the in-frame ones, dropping some. The data show under 200,000 clones, just over 75% seen once. Of note for this clone: The target antigen is unknown.

Study findings and constraints: For most TCR sequences rarity was the rule, although some public TCRs occurred in many donors. As a later analysis showed, several of the most significant clusters appeared to be linked to common viral pathogens.

The germline V and J ends were trimmed by 7 bases and 2 bases, with 26 bases remaining between them. CDR1 is MNHEY, CDR2 SMNVEV, per germline (reference sequence). The CDR3 loop spans 18 amino acids. The specimen was PBMCs. The chain carries TRBV27 and TRBJ1-2; perhaps TRBD1 as D (6 bases). The receptor's source is a man aged 25 to 45 in good health and CMV-seronegative. DNA of the CDR3: TGTGCCAGCACCCGGGTTCCCGGAGCGACAGGCACCAACTATGGCTACACCTTC. This sequence encodes CASTRVPGATGTNYGYTF.